This T cell receptor beta chain was captured by sequencing in a study of T cell responses to AZD1222 COVID-19 vaccine. Study-level points and caveats: Reports indicate that nearly half of spike-specific TCRs are directed at unmutated variant regions.

The method was immunoSEQ multiplex PCR; TCRdb's version includes in-frame clones alone and lacks a portion of them. The sample carries more than 120,000 clones, approximately 86% recorded once. Analyses pooled second doses at about 4 or about 12 weeks. A note on this clone: Its antigen remains unknown.

V was pared by 5 bases and J by 10 bases, with 8 bases between. This CDR3 is built from 11 residues. The chain links TRBV12-3 or TRBV12-4 to TRBJ1-4; the D is unclear. The sample was peripheral blood, taken 28 days after the second AZD1222 dose. The sequence derives from an adult who received the AZD1222 COVID-19 vaccine. The CDR3 protein is CASSLQIKLFF. The CDR3 DNA is TGTGCCAGCAGTCTCCAAATAAAACTGTTTTTT.